The rows below give T cell receptor beta chains drawn from one sample of a study of CD4 and CD8 cells across lung adenocarcinoma regions. TCRdb passed the PCR reads through MiXCR, listing each CDR3 protein once. Of about 25,000 distinct CDR3 sequences listed, about 50% are singletons. The sample taken for sequencing was CD8+ T cells from the center of a lung tumor. These receptors came from a male donor with lung adenocarcinoma. The CD4 and CD8 labels of this study may be unreliable. CDR3s include the opening cysteine and the closing phenylalanine or tryptophan. Rows give clone size only sometimes, using once, few, many, or a class for an expanded clone.

abundance: NA
v_gene: TRBV6-1
j_gene: NA
len: 15
CDR3aa: CGRANGGGDLETQYF

abundance: few
v_gene: TRBV27
j_gene: TRBJ2-1
len: 13
CDR3aa: CASILVAYNEQFF

abundance: many
v_gene: TRBV4-1
j_gene: TRBJ2-6
len: 16
CDR3aa: CASSLGRDSGANVLTF

abundance: many
v_gene: TRBV6-1
j_gene: TRBJ2-4
len: 12
CDR3aa: CASSEAPNIQYF

abundance: NA
v_gene: TRBV27
j_gene: TRBJ2-5
len: 16
CDR3aa: CVSSRRGGRDQETQYF

abundance: NA
v_gene: TRBV25-1
j_gene: TRBJ2-4
len: 15
CDR3aa: CASRGGPGAKNTQYF

abundance: once
v_gene: TRBV10-3
j_gene: TRBJ2-4
len: 14
CDR3aa: CRVRGLRGPNMQYF

abundance: NA
v_gene: TRBV7-2
j_gene: TRBJ2-3
len: 12
CDR3aa: CASRRLVDTQYF

abundance: NA
v_gene: TRBV6-1
j_gene: TRBJ2-5
len: 11
CDR3aa: CASHLTDTQYF

abundance: NA
v_gene: TRBV6-1
j_gene: TRBJ1-6
len: 15
CDR3aa: CASSGRQTYNSPLHF

abundance: NA
v_gene: TRBV6-1
j_gene: TRBJ2-4
len: 15
CDR3aa: CARNPGLGAKDTQYF

abundance: NA
v_gene: TRBV6-1
j_gene: TRBJ2-1
len: 15
CDR3aa: CASRASGSSYNEQFF

abundance: NA
v_gene: TRBV6-1
j_gene: TRBJ2-4
len: 13
CDR3aa: CASGSGGKNIQYF

abundance: NA
v_gene: TRBV6-4
j_gene: TRBJ2-5
len: 15
CDR3aa: CASSLGILAKDTQYF

abundance: NA
v_gene: TRBV10-3
j_gene: TRBJ2-1
len: 14
CDR3aa: CAIRPSGRANEQFF

abundance: many
v_gene: TRBV6-1
j_gene: TRBJ2-1
len: 14
CDR3aa: CASSVVRLSNEQFF

abundance: many
v_gene: TRBV27
j_gene: TRBJ2-7
len: 15
CDR3aa: CASSLDLAGPYEQYF

abundance: medium-sized
v_gene: TRBV6-1
j_gene: NA
len: 21
CDR3aa: CASSERADRGVAGGRSYEQYF

abundance: NA
v_gene: TRBV7-3
j_gene: TRBJ2-1
len: 18
CDR3aa: CASSPKHKSPMGVNEQFF

abundance: many
v_gene: TRBV30
j_gene: TRBJ2-1
len: 13
CDR3aa: CAWDRGFYNEQFF

abundance: once
v_gene: TRBV6-1
j_gene: TRBJ2-3
len: 15
CDR3aa: CASSERRTSTDTQYF

abundance: NA
v_gene: TRBV10-2
j_gene: TRBJ2-4
len: 14
CDR3aa: CGSTRAGATDTQYF

abundance: NA
v_gene: TRBV27
j_gene: TRBJ2-4
len: 16
CDR3aa: CASGERGGLAKETQYF

abundance: NA
v_gene: TRBV6-1
j_gene: TRBJ2-1
len: 13
CDR3aa: CASSEASGRAEGF

abundance: NA
v_gene: TRBV6-1
j_gene: NA
len: 14
CDR3aa: CAGRGGRDPDTQYF

abundance: NA
v_gene: TRBV7-2
j_gene: TRBJ2-1
len: 15
CDR3aa: CASSLGTSLKDAQFF

abundance: NA
v_gene: TRBV7-8
j_gene: TRBJ1-5
len: 17
CDR3aa: CASSLDTGWDSNQPQHF

abundance: NA
v_gene: TRBV10-1
j_gene: TRBJ2-3
len: 14
CDR3aa: CASTGLSAKNIQYF

abundance: many
v_gene: TRBV7-6
j_gene: TRBJ2-3
len: 16
CDR3aa: CASSLGGLLGADTQYF

abundance: many
v_gene: TRBV6-1
j_gene: TRBJ2-5
len: 15
CDR3aa: CASSEYLTLGGTQYF

abundance: NA
v_gene: TRBV7-2
j_gene: TRBJ2-5
len: 12
CDR3aa: CASSIPPGTQTF

abundance: many
v_gene: TRBV6-5
j_gene: TRBJ2-1
len: 19
CDR3aa: CASSHPTSGRRFSYNEQFF

abundance: NA
v_gene: TRBV6-1
j_gene: TRBJ2-3
len: 15
CDR3aa: CASSKVGLDPDTQYF

abundance: NA
v_gene: TRBV6-1
j_gene: TRBJ2-5
len: 16
CDR3aa: CASAGVGGRDQETQYF

abundance: NA
v_gene: TRBV6-1
j_gene: NA
len: 13
CDR3aa: CASSRRGGRTQYF

abundance: few
v_gene: TRBV6-5
j_gene: TRBJ2-5
len: 14
CDR3aa: CASRLAGVGETQYF

abundance: NA
v_gene: TRBV24-1
j_gene: TRBJ2-3
len: 15
CDR3aa: CATSTGFDHTETQYF

abundance: NA
v_gene: TRBV6-1
j_gene: TRBJ2-3
len: 15
CDR3aa: CASSLEAVSTGTQYF

abundance: NA
v_gene: TRBV6-1
j_gene: TRBJ2-3
len: 16
CDR3aa: CASSEAGMWAENTQYF

abundance: NA
v_gene: TRBV6-1
j_gene: TRBJ2-4
len: 14
CDR3aa: CAGIGGREQETQYF